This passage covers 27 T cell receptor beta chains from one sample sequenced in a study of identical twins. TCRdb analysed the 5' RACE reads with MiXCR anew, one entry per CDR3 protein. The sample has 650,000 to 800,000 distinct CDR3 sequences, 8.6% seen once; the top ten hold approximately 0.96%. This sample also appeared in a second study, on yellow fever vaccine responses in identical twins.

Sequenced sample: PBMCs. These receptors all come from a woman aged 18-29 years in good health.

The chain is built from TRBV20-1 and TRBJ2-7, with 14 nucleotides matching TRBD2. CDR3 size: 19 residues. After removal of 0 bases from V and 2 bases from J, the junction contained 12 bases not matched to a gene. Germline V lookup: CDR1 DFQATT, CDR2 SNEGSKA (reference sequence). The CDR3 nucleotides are TGCAGTGCTAGAGATCTTGAGGGGACTAGCGGGAGTCATCCCTACGAGCAGTACTTC. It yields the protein CSARDLEGTSGSHPYEQYF.

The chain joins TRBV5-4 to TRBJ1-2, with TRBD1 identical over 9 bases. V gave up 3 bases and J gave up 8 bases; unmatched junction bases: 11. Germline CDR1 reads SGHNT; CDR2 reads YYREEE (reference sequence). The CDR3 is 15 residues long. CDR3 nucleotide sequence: TGTGCCAGCAGCTCGGGGATGGGACAGGGCCTCGGCTACACCTTC. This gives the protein CASSSGMGQGLGYTF.

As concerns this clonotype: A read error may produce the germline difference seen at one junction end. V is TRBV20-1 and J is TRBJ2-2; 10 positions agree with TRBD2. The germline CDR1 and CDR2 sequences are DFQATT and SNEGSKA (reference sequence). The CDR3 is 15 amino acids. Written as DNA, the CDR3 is TGCAGTGCGAGAGCGGGAGGGCCGGACACCGGGGAGCTGTTTTTT. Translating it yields CSARAGGPDTGELFF.

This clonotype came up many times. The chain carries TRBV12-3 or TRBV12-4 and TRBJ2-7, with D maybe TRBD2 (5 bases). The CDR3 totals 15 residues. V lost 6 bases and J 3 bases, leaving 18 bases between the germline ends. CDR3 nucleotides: TGTGCCAGCAGACCTAGGGAAGGGAGATTCTACGAGCAGTACTTC. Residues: CASRPREGRFYEQYF.

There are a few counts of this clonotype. CDR3 nucleotide sequence: TGTGCCAGCAGCCCCATTCGGGCAGGGGGGCTCCACGAGCAGTACTTC. Residues: CASSPIRAGGLHEQYF. The rearrangement links TRBV3-1 to TRBJ2-7; D may be TRBD1 (7 bases). Germline values: CDR1 LGHDT, CDR2 YNNKEL (reference sequence). The CDR3 is 16 residues long. Deletions cut 4 bases from V and 5 bases from J, with 21 bases between.

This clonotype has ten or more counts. CDR3 sequence reads: CASSPQLASGGNEQFF. The CDR3, as DNA: TGCGCCAGCAGCCCGCAACTAGCGAGTGGGGGCAATGAGCAGTTCTTC. The rearrangement uses TRBV5-1 and TRBJ2-1; TRBD2 matches at 7 bases. The CDR3 is 16 residues long. V was clipped by 4 bases and J by 6 bases; unmatched bases: 13. The germline V gene has CDR1 SGHRS and CDR2 YFSETQ.

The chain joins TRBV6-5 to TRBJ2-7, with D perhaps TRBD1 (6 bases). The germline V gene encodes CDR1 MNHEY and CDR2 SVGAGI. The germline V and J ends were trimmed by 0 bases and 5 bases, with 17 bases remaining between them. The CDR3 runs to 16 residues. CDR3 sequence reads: CASSYSLQGKVNEQYF. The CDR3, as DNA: TGTGCCAGCAGTTACTCTTTACAGGGCAAGGTGAACGAGCAGTACTTC.

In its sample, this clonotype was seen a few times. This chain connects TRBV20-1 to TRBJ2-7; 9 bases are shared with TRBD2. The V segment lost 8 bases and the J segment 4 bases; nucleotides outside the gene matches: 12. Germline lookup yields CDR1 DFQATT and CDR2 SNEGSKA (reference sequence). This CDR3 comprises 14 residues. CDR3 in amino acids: CSPLGPSGTYEQYF. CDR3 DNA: TGCAGTCCTCTAGGCCCTAGCGGGACGTACGAGCAGTACTTC.

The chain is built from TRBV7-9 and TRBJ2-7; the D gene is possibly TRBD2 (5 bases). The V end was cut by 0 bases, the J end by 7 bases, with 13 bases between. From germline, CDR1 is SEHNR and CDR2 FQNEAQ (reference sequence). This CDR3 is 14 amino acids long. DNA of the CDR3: TGTGCCAGCAGCTTAGCGACGGTGGAGCGGGAGCAGTACTTC. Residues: CASSLATVEREQYF.

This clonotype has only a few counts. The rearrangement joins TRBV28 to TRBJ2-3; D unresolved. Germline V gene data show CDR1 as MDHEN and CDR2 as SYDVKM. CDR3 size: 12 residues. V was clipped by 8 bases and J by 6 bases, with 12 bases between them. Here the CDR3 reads CASGLQSDTQYF. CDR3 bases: TGTGCCAGCGGGCTGCAATCCGATACGCAGTATTTT.

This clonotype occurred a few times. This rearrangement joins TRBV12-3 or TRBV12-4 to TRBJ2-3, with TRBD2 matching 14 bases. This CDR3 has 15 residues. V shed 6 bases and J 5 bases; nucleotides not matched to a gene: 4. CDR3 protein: CASRGLAGGIDTQYF. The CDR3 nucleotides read TGTGCCAGCAGAGGACTAGCGGGGGGTATAGATACGCAGTATTTT.

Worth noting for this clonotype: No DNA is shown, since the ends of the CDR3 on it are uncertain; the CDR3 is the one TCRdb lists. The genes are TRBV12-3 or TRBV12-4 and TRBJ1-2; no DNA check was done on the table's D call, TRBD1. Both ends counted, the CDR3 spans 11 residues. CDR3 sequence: CASSFAGGNTF.

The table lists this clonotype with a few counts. This CDR3 is CASSLGAPTEAFF. As DNA, the CDR3 is TGTGCCAGCAGCTTAGGGGCGCCCACTGAAGCTTTCTTT. This chain links TRBV7-2 with TRBJ1-1; no firm D call. The length of the CDR3 is 13 residues. V shed 1 base and J shed 4 bases, with 7 bases lying between them. Germline V CDR1 and CDR2: SGHTA, FQGNSA.

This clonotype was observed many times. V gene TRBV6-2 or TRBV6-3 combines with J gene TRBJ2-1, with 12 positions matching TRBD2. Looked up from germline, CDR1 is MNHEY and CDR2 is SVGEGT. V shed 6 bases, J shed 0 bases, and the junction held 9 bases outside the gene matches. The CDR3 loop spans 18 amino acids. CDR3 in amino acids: CASRGLAGQGSSYNEQFF. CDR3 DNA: TGTGCCAGCAGGGGACTAGCGGGTCAAGGGAGCTCCTACAATGAGCAGTTCTTC.

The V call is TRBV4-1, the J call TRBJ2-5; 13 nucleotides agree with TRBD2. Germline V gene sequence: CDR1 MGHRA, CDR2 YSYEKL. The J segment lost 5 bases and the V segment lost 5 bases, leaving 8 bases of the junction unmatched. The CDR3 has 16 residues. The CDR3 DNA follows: TGCGCCAGCAGCAAGGCTACTAGCGGGAGGGTGGAGACCCAGTACTTC. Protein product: CASSKATSGRVETQYF.

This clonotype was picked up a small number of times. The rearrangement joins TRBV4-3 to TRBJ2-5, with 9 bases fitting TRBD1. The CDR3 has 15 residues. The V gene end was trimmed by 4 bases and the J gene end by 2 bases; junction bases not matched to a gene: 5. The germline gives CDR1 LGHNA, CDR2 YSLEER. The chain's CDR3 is CASSRETGGQETQYF. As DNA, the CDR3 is TGCGCCAGCAGCCGAGAGACAGGGGGGCAAGAGACCCAGTACTTC.

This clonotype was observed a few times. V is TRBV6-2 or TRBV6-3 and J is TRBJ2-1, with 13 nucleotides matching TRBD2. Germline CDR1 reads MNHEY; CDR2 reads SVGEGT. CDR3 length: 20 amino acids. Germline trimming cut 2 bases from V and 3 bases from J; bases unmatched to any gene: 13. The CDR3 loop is CASSYPLIGLAGAYYNEQFF. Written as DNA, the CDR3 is TGTGCCAGCAGTTACCCGCTAATAGGACTAGCGGGAGCGTACTACAATGAGCAGTTCTTC.

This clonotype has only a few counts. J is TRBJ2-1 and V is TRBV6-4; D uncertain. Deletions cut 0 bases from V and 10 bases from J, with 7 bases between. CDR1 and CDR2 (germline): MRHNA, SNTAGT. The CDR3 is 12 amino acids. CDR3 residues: CASSDSVAEQFF. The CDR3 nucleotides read TGTGCCAGCAGTGACTCGGTGGCAGAGCAGTTCTTC.

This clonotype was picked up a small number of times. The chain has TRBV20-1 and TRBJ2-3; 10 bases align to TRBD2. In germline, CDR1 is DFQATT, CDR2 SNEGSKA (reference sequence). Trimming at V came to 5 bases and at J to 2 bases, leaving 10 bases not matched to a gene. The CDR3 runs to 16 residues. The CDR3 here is CSACASGSLFTDTQYF. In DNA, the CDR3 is TGCAGTGCTTGTGCTAGCGGGAGTCTCTTCACAGATACGCAGTATTTT.

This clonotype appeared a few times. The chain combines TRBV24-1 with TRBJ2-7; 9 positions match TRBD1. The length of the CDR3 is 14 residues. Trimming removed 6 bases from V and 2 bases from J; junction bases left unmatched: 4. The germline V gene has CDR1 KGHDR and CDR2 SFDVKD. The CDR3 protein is CATSTGGSTYEQYF. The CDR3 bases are TGTGCCACCAGTACAGGGGGCTCGACCTACGAGCAGTACTTC.

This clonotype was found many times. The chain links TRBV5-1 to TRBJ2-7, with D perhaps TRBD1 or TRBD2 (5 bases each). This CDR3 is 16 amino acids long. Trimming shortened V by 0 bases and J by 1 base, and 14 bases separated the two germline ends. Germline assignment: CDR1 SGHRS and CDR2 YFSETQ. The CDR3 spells CASSLEAPGPSYEQYF. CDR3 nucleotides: TGCGCCAGCAGCTTGGAGGCGCCGGGGCCTTCCTACGAGCAGTACTTC.

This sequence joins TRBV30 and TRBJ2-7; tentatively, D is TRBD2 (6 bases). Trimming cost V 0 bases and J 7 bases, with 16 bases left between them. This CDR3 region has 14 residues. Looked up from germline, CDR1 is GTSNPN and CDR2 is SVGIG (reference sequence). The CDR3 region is CAWSVPVTRNEQYF. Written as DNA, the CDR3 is TGTGCCTGGAGTGTACCTGTGACTAGGAATGAGCAGTACTTC.

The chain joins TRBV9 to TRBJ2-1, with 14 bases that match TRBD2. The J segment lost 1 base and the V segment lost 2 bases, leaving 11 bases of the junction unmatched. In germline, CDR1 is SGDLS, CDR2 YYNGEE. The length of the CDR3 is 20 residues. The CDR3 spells CASSVRPGLAGELSYNEQFF. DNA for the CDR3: TGTGCCAGCAGCGTCAGACCGGGACTAGCGGGGGAACTATCCTACAATGAGCAGTTCTTC.

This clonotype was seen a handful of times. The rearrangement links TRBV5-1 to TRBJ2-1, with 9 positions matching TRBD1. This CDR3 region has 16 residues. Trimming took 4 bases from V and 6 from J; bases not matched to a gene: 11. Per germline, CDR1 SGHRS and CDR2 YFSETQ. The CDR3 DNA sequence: TGCGCCAGCAGCCTAGCCGTGACAGGGGGGGGCAATGAGCAGTTCTTC. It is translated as CASSLAVTGGGNEQFF.

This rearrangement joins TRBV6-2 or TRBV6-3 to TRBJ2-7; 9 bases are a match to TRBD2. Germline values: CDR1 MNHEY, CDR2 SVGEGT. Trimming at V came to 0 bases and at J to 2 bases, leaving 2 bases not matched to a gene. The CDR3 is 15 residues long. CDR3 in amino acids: CASSYSRLAAYEQYF. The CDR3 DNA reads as TGTGCCAGCAGTTACTCCCGACTAGCGGCCTACGAGCAGTACTTC.

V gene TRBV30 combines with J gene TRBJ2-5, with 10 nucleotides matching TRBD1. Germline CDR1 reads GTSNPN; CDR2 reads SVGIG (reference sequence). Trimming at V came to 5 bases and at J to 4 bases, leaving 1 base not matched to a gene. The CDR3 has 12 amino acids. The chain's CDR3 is CAWGDRGETQYF. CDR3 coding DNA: TGTGCCTGGGGGGACAGGGGAGAGACCCAGTACTTC.

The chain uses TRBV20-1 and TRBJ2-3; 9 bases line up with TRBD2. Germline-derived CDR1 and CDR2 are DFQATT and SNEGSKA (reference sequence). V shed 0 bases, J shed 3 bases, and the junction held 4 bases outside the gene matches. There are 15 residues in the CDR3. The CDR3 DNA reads TGCAGTGCTAGAGATCTGGGACTAGCAACAGATACGCAGTATTTT. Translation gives CSARDLGLATDTQYF.